One T cell receptor beta chain is described in this entry. Antigen: not known. The approximately 130-subject validation cohort, separate from the approximately 670-subject first cohort, included the donors. This record belongs to a study of cytomegalovirus exposure and HLA in healthy donors. Regarding the study as a whole: Most observed TCR sequences were rare, whereas some public TCRs were detected in many donors. The tendency of first-cohort TCR clusters to co-occur in the approximately 110 validation repertoires was identified by a subsequent analysis. Some TCR beta chains (more than 150 of them) were listed as cytomegalovirus-associated.

In germline, CDR1 is MDHEN, CDR2 SYDVKM. CDR3 length: 16 residues. V dropped 2 bases and J dropped 4; count of bases not matched to a gene: 6. The method was immunoSEQ multiplex PCR; TCRdb's version includes in-frame clones alone and lacks a portion of them. The table records about 340,000 clones, 70% to 90% of them present only once. The J gene is TRBJ1-5, the V gene TRBV28; 9 bases match TRBD1. The receptor comes from a woman aged 18-29 years in good health and CMV-seronegative. Sequencing used PBMCs. The CDR3 DNA reads as TGTGCCAGCAGTTTACCCGACAGGGGGATTAATCAGCCCCAGCATTTT. Its translation is CASSLPDRGINQPQHF.